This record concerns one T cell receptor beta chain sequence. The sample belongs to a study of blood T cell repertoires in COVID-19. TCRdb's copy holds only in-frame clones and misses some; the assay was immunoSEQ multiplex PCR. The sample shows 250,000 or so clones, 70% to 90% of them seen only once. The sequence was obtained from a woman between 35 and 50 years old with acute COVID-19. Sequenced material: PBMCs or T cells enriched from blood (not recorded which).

Here the CDR3 reads CASSTRTGETEKLFF. The CDR3 DNA is TGTGCCAGCAGCACCAGGACAGGGGAGACTGAAAAACTGTTTTTT. The rearrangement joins TRBV9 to TRBJ1-4; 9 bases map to TRBD1. Germline CDR1 SGDLS, CDR2 YYNGEE. J gave up 7 bases and V 4 bases, and 8 bases lay outside the gene matches. The length of the CDR3 is 15 residues.